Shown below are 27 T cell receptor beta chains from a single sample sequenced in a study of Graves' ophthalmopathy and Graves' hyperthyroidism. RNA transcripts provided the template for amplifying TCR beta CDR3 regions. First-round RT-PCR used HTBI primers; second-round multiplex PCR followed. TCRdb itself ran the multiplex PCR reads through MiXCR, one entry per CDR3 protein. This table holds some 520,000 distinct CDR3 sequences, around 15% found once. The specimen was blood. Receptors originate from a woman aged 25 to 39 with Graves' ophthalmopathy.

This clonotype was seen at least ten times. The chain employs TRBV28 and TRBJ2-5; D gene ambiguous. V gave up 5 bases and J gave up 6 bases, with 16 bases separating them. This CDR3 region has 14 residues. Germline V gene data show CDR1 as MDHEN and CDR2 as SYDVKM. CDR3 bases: TGTGCCAGCAGTACGGTCCTTAGCACCCAGACCCAGTACTTC. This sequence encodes CASSTVLSTQTQYF.

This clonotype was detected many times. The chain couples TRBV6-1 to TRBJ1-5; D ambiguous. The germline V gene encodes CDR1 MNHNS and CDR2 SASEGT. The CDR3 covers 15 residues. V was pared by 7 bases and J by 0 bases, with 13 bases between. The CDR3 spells CASNNPPFSNQPQHF. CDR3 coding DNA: TGTGCCAGCAATAACCCCCCATTTAGCAATCAGCCCCAGCATTTT.

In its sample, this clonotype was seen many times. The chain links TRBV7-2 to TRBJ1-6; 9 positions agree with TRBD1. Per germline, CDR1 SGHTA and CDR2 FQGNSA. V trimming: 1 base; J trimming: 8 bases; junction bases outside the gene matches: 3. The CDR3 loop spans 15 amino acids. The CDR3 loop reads CASSLVTGGHSPLHF. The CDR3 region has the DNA TGTGCCAGCAGCTTAGTGACAGGGGGGCATTCACCCCTCCACTTT.

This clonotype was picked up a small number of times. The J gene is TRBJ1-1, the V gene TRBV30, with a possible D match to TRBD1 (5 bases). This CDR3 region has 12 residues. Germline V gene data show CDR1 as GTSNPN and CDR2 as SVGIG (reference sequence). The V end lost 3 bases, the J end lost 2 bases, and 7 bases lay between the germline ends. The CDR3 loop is CAWRRGNTEAFF. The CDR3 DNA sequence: TGTGCCTGGAGAAGGGGAAACACTGAAGCTTTCTTT.

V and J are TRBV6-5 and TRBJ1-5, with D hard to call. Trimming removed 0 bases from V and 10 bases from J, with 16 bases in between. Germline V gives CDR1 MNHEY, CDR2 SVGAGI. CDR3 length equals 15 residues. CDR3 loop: CASSYSPIGRDPQHF. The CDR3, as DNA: TGTGCCAGCAGTTACTCGCCTATAGGGCGGGATCCCCAGCATTTT.

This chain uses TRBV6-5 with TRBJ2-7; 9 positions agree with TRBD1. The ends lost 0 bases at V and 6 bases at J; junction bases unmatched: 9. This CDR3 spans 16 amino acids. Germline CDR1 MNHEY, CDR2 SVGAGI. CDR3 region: CASSYSQTGGAAEQYF. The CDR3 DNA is TGTGCCAGCAGTTACTCGCAAACAGGGGGCGCGGCCGAGCAGTACTTC.

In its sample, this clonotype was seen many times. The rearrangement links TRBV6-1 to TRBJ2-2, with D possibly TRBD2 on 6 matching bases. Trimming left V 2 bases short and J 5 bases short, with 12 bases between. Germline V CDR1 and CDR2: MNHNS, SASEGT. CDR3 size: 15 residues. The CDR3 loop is CASSEPKGRTGELFF. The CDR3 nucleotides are TGTGCCAGCAGTGAACCTAAGGGGAGGACCGGGGAGCTGTTTTTT.

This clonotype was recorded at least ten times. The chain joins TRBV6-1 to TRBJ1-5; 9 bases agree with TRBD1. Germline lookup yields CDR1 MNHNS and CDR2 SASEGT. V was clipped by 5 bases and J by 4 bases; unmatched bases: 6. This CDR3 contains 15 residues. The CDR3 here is CASSRGGQGNQPQHF. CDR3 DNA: TGTGCCAGCAGTCGAGGGGGACAGGGAAATCAGCCCCAGCATTTT.

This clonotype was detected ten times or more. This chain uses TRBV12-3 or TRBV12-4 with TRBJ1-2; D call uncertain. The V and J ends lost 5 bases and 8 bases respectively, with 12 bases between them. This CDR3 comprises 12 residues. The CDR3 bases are TGTGCCAGCAGTAAACTGGGAGAGGGCTACACCTTC. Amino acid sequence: CASSKLGEGYTF.

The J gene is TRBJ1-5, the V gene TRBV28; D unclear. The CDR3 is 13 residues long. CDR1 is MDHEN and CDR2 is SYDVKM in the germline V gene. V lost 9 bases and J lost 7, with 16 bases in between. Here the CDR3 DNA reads TGTGCCAGTAGTGATCCGATCGGGCAGCCCCAGCATTTT. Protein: CASSDPIGQPQHF.

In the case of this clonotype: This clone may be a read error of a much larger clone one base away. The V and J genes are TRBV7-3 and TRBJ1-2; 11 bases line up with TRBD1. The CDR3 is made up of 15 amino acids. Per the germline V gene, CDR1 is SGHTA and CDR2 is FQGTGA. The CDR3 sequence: CAISSDRGRSYGYTF. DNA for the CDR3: TGTGCCATCAGCTCGGACAGGGGGCGCAGCTATGGCTACACCTTC.

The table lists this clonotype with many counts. The CDR3 nucleotides are TGTGCCTGGAGTGTAACGGGGGCCAGGGGAGAGACCCAGTACTTC. It translates to CAWSVTGARGETQYF. This chain uses TRBV30 with TRBJ2-5; tentatively, D is TRBD1 or TRBD2 (6 bases each). The CDR3 covers 15 residues. V lost 0 bases, J lost 4 bases, and 15 bases lay in between. The germline CDR1 and CDR2 sequences are GTSNPN and SVGIG (reference sequence).

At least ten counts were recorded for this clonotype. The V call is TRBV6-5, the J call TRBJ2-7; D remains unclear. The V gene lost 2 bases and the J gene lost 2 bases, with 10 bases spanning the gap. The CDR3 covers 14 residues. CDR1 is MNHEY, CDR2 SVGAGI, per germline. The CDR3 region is CASSYRLQAYEQYF. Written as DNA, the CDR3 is TGTGCCAGCAGTTACCGGTTACAAGCCTACGAGCAGTACTTC.

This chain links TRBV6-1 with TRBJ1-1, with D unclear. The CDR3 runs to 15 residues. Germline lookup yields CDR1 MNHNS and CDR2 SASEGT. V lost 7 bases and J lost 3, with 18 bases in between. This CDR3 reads CASTPGRERDTEAFF. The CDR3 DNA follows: TGTGCCAGCACCCCCGGGAGGGAGAGGGACACTGAAGCTTTCTTT.

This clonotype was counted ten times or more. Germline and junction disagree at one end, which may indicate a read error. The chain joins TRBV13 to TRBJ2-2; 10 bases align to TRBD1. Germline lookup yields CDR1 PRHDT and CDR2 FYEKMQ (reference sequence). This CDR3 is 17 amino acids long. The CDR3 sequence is CASSLVGTGVQTGELFF. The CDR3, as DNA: TGTGCCAGCAGCTTAGTCGGGACAGGGGTTCAGACCGGGGAGCTATTTTTT.

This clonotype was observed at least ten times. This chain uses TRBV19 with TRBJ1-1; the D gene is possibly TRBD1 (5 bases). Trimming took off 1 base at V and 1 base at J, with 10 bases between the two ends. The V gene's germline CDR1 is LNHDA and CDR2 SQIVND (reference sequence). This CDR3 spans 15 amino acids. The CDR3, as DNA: TGTGCCAGTAGTATAGCCCTACAGGAGAACACTGAAGCTTTCTTT. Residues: CASSIALQENTEAFF.

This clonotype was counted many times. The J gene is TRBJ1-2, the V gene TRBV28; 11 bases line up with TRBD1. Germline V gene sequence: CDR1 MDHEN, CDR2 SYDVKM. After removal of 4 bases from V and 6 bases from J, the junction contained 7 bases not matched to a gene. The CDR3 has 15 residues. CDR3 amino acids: CASSWTGGGVDGYTF. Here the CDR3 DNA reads TGTGCCAGCAGTTGGACAGGGGGCGGGGTGGATGGCTACACCTTC.

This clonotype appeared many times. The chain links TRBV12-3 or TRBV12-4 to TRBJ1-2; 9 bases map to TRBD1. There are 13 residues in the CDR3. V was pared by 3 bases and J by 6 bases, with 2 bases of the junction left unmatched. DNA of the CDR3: TGTGCCAGCAGTTTTGGGACAGGGAATGGCTACACCTTC. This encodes CASSFGTGNGYTF.

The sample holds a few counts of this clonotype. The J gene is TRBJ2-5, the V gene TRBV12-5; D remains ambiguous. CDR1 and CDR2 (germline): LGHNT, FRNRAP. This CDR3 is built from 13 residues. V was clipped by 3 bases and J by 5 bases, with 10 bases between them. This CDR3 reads CASGLGFGETQYF. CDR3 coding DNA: TGTGCTAGTGGTTTAGGATTTGGCGAGACCCAGTACTTC.

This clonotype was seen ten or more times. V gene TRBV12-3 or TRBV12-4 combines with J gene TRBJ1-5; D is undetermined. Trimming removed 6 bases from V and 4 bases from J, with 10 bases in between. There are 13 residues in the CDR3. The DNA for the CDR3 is TGTGCCAGCAGCTCCTACGGGAATCAGCCCCAGCATTTT. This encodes CASSSYGNQPQHF.

The CDR3 loop is CASNTGRQPQHF. The CDR3 DNA sequence: TGTGCCAGTAATACAGGGCGGCAGCCCCAGCATTTT. The J gene is TRBJ1-5, the V gene TRBV19; maybe TRBD1 (6 bases). The germline V and J ends were trimmed by 7 bases and 7 bases, with 11 bases remaining between them. CDR3 size: 12 residues. The germline V gene encodes CDR1 LNHDA and CDR2 SQIVND (reference sequence).

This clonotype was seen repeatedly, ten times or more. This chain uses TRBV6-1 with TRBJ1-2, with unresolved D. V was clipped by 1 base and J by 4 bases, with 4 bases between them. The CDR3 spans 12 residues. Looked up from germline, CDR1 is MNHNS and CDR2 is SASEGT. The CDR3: CASSEGSYGYTF. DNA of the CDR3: TGTGCCAGCAGTGAAGGTTCCTATGGCTACACCTTC.

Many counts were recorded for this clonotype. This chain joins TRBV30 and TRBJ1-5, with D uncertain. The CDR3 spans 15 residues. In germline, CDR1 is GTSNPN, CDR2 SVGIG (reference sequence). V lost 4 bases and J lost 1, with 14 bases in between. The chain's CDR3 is CAWTPPPGSNQPQHF. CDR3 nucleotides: TGTGCCTGGACCCCCCCCCCCGGAAGCAATCAGCCCCAGCATTTT.

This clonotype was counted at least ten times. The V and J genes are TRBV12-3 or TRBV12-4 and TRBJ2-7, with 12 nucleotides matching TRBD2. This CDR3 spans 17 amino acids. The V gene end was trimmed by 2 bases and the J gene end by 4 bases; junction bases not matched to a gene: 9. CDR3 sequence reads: CASSLRLAGVGSYEQYF. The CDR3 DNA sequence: TGTGCCAGCAGTTTAAGACTAGCGGGAGTTGGGTCGTACGAGCAGTACTTC.

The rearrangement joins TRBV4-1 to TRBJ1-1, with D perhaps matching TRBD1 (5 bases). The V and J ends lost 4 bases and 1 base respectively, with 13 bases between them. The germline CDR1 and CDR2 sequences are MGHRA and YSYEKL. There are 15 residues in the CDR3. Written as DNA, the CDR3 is TGCGCCAGCAGCCCTGGGACGGGGGGGAACACTGAAGCTTTCTTT. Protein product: CASSPGTGGNTEAFF.

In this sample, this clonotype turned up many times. The CDR3 here is CSASRQGYSPLHF. The CDR3 region has the DNA TGCAGTGCTAGTAGACAGGGGTACTCACCCCTCCACTTT. The chain uses TRBV20-1 and TRBJ1-6; 8 nucleotides align to TRBD1. The length of the CDR3 is 13 residues. CDR1 is DFQATT and CDR2 is SNEGSKA in the germline V gene (reference sequence). The V segment lost 3 bases and the J segment 10 bases; nucleotides outside the gene matches: 5.

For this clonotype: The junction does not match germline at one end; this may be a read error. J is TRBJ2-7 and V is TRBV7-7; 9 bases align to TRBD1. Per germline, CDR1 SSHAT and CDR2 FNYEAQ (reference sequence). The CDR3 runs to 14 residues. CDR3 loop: CASSQGQGNHEQYF. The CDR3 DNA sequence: TGTGCTAGCAGCCAGGGACAGGGTAACCACGAGCAGTACTTC. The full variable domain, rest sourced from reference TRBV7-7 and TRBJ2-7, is GAGVSQSPRYKVTKRGQDVTLRCDPISSHATLYWYQQALGQGPEFLTYFNYEAQPDKSGLPSDRFSAERPEGSISTLTIQRTEQRDSAMYRCASSQGQGNHEQYFGPGTRLTVT.